This T cell receptor (beta chain) was sequenced in a study of neurological immune-mediated disorders. The sample holds a few counts of this clonotype. Its antigen is still unknown. TCRdb independently ran MiXCR on the 5' RACE reads; one entry per CDR3 protein. The sample consists of 45,000 to 70,000 distinct CDR3 sequences, roughly 4.4% of them appearing once. PBMCs stored at -80 C, 2 million in total, were the source of the unsorted libraries. Findings and limits, study-wide: Subjects shared no identical expanded-clone CDR3 amino acid sequences, suggesting private TCR-beta repertoires in all groups.

The CDR3 runs 15 residues. Germline assignment: CDR1 DFQATT and CDR2 SNEGSKA (reference sequence). The V and J ends lost 6 bases and 4 bases, in that order; junction bases with no gene match: 14. The genes are TRBV20-1 and TRBJ1-2; 7 bases are a match to TRBD1. This clonotype was obtained from a man between 45 and 60 years old with multiple sclerosis. Specimen: PBMCs. The CDR3 loop is CSAIDLGTARYGYTF. For the CDR3, the DNA is TGCAGTGCCATTGACCTCGGGACAGCGCGCTATGGCTACACCTTC.